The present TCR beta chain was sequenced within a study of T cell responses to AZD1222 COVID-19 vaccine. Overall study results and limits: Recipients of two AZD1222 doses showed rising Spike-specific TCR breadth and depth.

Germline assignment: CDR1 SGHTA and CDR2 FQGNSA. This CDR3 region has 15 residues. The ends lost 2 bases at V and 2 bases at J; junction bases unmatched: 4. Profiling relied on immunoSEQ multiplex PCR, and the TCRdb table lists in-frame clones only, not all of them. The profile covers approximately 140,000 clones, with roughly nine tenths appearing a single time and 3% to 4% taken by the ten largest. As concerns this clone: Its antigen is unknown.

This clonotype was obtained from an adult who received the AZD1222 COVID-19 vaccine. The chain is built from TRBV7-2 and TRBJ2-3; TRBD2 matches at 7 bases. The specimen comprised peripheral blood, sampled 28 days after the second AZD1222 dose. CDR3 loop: CASSLWLAVTDTQYF. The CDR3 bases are TGTGCCAGCAGCTTATGGCTAGCGGTCACAGATACGCAGTATTTT. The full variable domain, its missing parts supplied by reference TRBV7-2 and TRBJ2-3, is GAGVSQSPSNKVTEKGKDVELRCDPISGHTALYWYRQSLGQGLEFLIYFQGNSAPDKSGLPSDRFSAERTGGSVSTLTIQRTQQEDSAVYLCASSLWLAVTDTQYFGPGTRLTVL.